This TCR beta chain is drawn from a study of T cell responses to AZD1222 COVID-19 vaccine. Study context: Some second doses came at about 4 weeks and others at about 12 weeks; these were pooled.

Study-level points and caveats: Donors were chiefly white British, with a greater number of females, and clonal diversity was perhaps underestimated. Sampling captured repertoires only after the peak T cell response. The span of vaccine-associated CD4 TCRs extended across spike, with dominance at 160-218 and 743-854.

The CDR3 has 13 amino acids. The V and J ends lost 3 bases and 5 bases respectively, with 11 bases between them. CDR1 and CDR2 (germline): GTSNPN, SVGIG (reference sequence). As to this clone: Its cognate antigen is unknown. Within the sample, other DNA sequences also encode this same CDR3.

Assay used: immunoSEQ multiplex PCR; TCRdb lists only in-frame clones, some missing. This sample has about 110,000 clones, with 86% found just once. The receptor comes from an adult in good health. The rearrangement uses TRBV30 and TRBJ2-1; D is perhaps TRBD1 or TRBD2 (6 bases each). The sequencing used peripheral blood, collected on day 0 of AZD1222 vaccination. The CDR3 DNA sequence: TGTGCCTGGAGCCGGGGGCTGGACAATGAGCAGTTCTTC. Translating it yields CAWSRGLDNEQFF.